These T cell receptor beta chains were read from a single sample in a study of blood T cell repertoires in COVID-19. Produced via immunoSEQ multiplex PCR; TCRdb's table is partial and in-frame only. The sample shows about 200,000 clones, over 75% of them seen only once. Material: peripheral blood. Source of these receptors: a woman aged 40 to 50 with acute or convalescent COVID-19. The CDR3 runs from the conserved cysteine through the conserved F or W. A D gene is named only where the DNA matches it firmly. Part of the rows lack a size; the others show once, few, many or a class for expanded clones.

v_call,j_call,d_call,clone_size,cdr3_nt,cdr3_aa
TRBV7-2,TRBJ2-2,TRBD1,.,TGTGCCAGCAGCCGTCCGGGACAGGGGACCACCGGGGAGCTGTTTTTT,CASSRPGQGTTGELFF
TRBV6-2/TRBV6-3,TRBJ2-1,.,.,TGTGCCAGCAGCCCTCAGGGTAGGGGCTACAATGAGCAGTTCTTC,CASSPQGRGYNEQFF
TRBV5-1,TRBJ1-6,TRBD1,.,TGCGCCAGCAGCCGGGACAGGGGAAATTCACCCCTCCACTTT,CASSRDRGNSPLHF
TRBV7-2,TRBJ2-1,TRBD2,.,TGTGCCAGCAGCCCGGGATCTAGCGGGGGGGAGTTCTTC,CASSPGSSGGEFF
TRBV5-8,TRBJ1-1,.,.,TGTGCCAGCAGCTTGGTATGGCCCATGAACACTGAAGCTTTCTTT,CASSLVWPMNTEAFF
TRBV18,TRBJ2-2,.,once,TGTGCCAGCTCACCTATAGGCGGGGGCAATATGAAACGGGAGCTGTTTTTT,CASSPIGGGNMKRELFF
TRBV5-1,TRBJ2-1,.,.,TGCGCCAGCAGCCTATATACTACCTACAATGAGCAGTTCTTC,CASSLYTTYNEQFF
TRBV5-4,TRBJ2-6,TRBD2,.,TGTGCCAGCAGCCGGGGGGAGCGGGGGATCCTTGGCTCTGGGGCCAACGTCCTGACTTTC,CASSRGERGILGSGANVLTF
TRBV3-1/TRBV3-2,TRBJ1-1,.,.,TGTGCCAGCAGCCCCCTAGTCATTCGGACTCCGAACACTGAAGCTTTCTTT,CASSPLVIRTPNTEAFF
TRBV5-4,TRBJ2-3,.,.,TGTGCCAGCAGCTTGGATTCAGGGGTTGGCACAGATACGCAGTATTTT,CASSLDSGVGTDTQYF
TRBV11-2,TRBJ2-3,.,.,TGTGCCAGCAGCTTAGCTCCGGATACGCAGTATTTT,CASSLAPDTQYF
TRBV19,TRBJ1-2,TRBD1,.,TGTGCCAGTAGTATCGAGACAGGGGCCGGCTACACCTTC,CASSIETGAGYTF
TRBV11-3,TRBJ2-1,TRBD2,.,TGTGCCAGCAGCTCGCGACTAGCGGGGGGTTACAATGAGCAGTTCTTC,CASSSRLAGGYNEQFF
TRBV18,TRBJ1-5,TRBD1,.,TGTGCCAGCTCGCCGACAGGGGGCGGATCCCAGCATTTT,CASSPTGGGSQHF
TRBV9,TRBJ2-3,TRBD2,.,TGTGCCAGCAGCGTCGGGGGGGATGGCACAGATACGCAGTATTTT,CASSVGGDGTDTQYF
TRBV2,TRBJ1-4,TRBD1,.,TGTGCCAGCAGCCCCCCCCGACAGGGATTGGCGACTAATGAAAAACTGTTTTTT,CASSPPRQGLATNEKLFF
TRBV25-1,TRBJ2-1,TRBD2,.,TGTGCCAGCAGTGGAGGGAGGGTCAACAATGAGCAGTTCTTC,CASSGGRVNNEQFF
TRBV2,TRBJ2-5,.,.,TGTGCCAGCAGTGAAGGGAGCGCGTCGGAGACCCAGTACTTC,CASSEGSASETQYF
TRBV24-1,TRBJ2-3,TRBD2,.,TGTGCCACCAGTGATAAACATCGGCGTGGCGGGGGGGCCCCTGATACGCAGTATTTT,CATSDKHRRGGGAPDTQYF
TRBV19,TRBJ1-5,TRBD1,.,TGTGCCAGTAGTGGTGGGACAGGGAGACAGCCCCAGCATTTT,CASSGGTGRQPQHF